This TCR beta chain originates from a study of HIV-infected patients and healthy controls. No cell fractionation was done, so the repertoire covers all unsorted peripheral blood T cells. cDNA was made from 400 to 500 ng RNA using alpha and beta constant primers. Each of the alpha and beta chains got its own library through chain-specific third strand synthesis with indices. TCRdb called the 5' RACE reads again in MiXCR, with one record for every CDR3 protein. The sample records 10,000 to 15,000 distinct CDR3 sequences, approximately 10% being singletons. V was clipped by 0 bases and J by 4 bases; unmatched bases: 10. Germline V gives CDR1 MGHRA, CDR2 YSYEKL. CDR3 length equals 17 residues.

This receptor was obtained from an adult in good health. Sequenced sample: blood. The V gene is TRBV4-1, the J gene TRBJ2-5, with 8 bases identical to TRBD2. As DNA, the CDR3 is TGCGCCAGCAGCCAAGATTTATCCGGGAGGGGTGGAGAGACCCAGTACTTC. Amino acids: CASSQDLSGRGGETQYF.